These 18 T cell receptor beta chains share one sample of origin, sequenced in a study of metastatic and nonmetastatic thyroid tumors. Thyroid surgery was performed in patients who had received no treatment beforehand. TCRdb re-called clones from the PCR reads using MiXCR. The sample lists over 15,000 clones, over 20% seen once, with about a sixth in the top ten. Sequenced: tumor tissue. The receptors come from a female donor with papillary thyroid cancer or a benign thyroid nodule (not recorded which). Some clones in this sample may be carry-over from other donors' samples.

The CDR3 loop reads CASSPQTSNHRSYEQYF. The CDR3 nucleotides are TGTGCCAGCTCACCCCAAACCTCTAATCATAGGTCCTACGAGCAGTACTTC. V and J are TRBV18 and TRBJ2-7; D remains unclear. Germline CDR1 and CDR2: KGHSH and LQKENI. The V end was cut by 3 bases, the J end by 1 base, with 19 bases between. The CDR3 is 17 residues long.

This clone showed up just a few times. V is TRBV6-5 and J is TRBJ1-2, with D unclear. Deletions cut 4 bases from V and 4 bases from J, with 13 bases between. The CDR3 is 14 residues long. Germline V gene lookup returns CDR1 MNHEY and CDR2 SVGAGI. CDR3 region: CASSSTGQAYGYTF. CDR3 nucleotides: TGTGCCAGCAGTTCGACCGGCCAAGCCTATGGCTACACCTTC.

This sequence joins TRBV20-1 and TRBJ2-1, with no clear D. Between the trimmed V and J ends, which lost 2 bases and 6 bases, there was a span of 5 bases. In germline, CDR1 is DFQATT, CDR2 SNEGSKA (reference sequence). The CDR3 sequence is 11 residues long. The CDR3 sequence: CSARLINEQFF. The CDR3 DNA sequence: TGCAGTGCTAGACTGATCAATGAGCAGTTCTTC.

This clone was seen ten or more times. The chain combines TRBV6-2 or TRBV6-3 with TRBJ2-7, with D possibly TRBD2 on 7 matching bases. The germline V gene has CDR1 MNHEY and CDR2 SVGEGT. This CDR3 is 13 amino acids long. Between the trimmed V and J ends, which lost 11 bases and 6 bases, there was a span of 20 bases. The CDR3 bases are TGTGCCTCACACACCCAGGGAGGGGGCGAGCAGTACTTC. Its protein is CASHTQGGGEQYF.

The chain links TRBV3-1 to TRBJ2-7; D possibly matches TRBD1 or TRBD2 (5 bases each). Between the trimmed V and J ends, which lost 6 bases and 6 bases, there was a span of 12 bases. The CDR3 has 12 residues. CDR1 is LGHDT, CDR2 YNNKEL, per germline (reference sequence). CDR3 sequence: CASSFSGTEQYV. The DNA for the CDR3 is TGTGCCAGCAGTTTTTCAGGGACCGAGCAGTACGTC.

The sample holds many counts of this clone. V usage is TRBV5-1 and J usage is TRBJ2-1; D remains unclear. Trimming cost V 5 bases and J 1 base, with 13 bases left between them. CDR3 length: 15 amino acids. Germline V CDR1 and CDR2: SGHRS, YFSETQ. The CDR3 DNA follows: TGCGCCAGCAGGAGGAGAATGGGGTCCTACAATGAGCAGTTCTTC. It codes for CASRRRMGSYNEQFF.

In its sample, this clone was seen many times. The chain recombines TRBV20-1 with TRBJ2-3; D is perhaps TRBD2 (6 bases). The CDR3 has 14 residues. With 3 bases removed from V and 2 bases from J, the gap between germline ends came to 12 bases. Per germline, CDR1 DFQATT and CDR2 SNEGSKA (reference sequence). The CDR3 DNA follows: TGCAGTGCTAGTGTCGGGGGATTCACAGATACGCAGTATTTT. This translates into CSASVGGFTDTQYF.

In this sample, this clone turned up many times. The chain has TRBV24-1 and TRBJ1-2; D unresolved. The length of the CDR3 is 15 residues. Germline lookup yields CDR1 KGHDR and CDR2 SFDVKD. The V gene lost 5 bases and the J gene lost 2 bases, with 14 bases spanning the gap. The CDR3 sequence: CATSVRSFDNYGYTF. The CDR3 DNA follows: TGTGCCACCAGTGTTCGCTCTTTCGACAACTATGGCTACACCTTC.

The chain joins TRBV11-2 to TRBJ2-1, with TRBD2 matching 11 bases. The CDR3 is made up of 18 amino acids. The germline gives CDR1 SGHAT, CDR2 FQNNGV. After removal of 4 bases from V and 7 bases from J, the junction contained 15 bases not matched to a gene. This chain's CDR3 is CASSSGTSGRSAGNEQFF. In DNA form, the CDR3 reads TGTGCCAGCAGCTCCGGGACTAGCGGACGTTCCGCGGGGAATGAGCAGTTCTTC.

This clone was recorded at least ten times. The CDR3 sequence is CASSPLAGAYEQYF. In DNA, the CDR3 is TGTGCCAGCTCACCTCTAGCGGGAGCCTACGAGCAGTACTTC. The chain uses TRBV18 and TRBJ2-7; TRBD2 aligns across 10 bases. The junction had 1 base not matched to a gene; V was cut back by 3 bases and J by 2 bases. Germline lookup yields CDR1 KGHSH and CDR2 LQKENI. CDR3 length equals 14 residues.

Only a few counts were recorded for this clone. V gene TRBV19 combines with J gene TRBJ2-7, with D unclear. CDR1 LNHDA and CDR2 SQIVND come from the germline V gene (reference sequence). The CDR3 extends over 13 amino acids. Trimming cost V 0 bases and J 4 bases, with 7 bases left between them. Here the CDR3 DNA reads TGTGCCAGTAGTATAGATGGTGGATACGAGCAGTACTTC. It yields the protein CASSIDGGYEQYF.

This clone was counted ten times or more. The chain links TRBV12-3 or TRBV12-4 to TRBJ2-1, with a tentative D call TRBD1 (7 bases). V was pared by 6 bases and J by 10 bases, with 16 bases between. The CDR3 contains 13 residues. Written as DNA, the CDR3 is TGTGCCAGCAGCTACTCCAGGGGGGAAGAGCAGTTCTTC. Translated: CASSYSRGEEQFF.

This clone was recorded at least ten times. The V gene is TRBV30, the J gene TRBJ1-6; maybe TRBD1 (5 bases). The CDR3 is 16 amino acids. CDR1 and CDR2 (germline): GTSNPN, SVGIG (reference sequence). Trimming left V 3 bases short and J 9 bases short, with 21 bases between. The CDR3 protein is CAWRGNGAFVGSPLHF. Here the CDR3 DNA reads TGTGCCTGGAGGGGGAATGGGGCGTTTGTTGGTTCACCCCTCCACTTT.

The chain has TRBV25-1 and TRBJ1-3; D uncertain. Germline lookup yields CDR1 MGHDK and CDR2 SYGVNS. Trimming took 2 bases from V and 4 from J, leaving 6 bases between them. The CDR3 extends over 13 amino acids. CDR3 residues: CASSERLGNTIYF. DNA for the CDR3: TGTGCCAGCAGTGAAAGATTAGGAAACACCATATATTTT.

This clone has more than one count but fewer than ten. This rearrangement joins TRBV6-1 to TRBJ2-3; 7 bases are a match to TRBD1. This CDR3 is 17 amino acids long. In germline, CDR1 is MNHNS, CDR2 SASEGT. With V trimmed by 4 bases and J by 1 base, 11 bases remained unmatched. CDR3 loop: CASSVRQGVGRTDTQYF. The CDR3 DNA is TGTGCCAGCAGTGTGAGACAGGGAGTTGGTCGCACAGATACGCAGTATTTT.

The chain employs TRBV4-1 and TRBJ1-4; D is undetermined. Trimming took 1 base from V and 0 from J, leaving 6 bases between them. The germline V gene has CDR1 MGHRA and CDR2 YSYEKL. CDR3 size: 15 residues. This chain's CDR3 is CASSQVRATNEKLFF. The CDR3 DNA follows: TGCGCCAGCAGCCAAGTGAGGGCAACTAATGAAAAACTGTTTTTT.

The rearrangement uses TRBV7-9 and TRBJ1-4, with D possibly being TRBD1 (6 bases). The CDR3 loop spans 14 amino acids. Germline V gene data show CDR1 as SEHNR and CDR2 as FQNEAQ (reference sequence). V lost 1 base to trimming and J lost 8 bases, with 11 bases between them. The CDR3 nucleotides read TGTGCCAGCAGCTTAGTACAGGGTCGCGAAAAACTGTTTTTT. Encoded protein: CASSLVQGREKLFF.

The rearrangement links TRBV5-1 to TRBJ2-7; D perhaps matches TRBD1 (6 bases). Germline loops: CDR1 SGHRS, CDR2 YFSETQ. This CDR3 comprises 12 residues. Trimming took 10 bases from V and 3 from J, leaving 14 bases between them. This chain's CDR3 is CAPYEGDYEQYF. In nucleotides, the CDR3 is TGCGCCCCGTACGAGGGGGACTACGAGCAGTACTTC.